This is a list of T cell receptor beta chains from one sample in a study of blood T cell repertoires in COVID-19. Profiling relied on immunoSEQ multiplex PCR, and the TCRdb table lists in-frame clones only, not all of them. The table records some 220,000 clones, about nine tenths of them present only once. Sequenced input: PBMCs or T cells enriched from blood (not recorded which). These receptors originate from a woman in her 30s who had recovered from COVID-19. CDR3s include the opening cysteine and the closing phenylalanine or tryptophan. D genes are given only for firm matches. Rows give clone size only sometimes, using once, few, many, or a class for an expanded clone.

cdr3_aa: CASSPGTGMAMNTEAFF
cdr3_nt: TGTGCCAGTAGTCCCGGGACAGGGATGGCCATGAACACTGAAGCTTTCTTT
d_call: TRBD1
v_call: TRBV19
j_call: TRBJ1-1
clone_size: .

cdr3_aa: CASSYETRSDTQYF
cdr3_nt: TGTGCCAGCAGTTACGAAACTAGATCGGATACGCAGTATTTT
d_call: .
v_call: TRBV6-2/TRBV6-3
j_call: TRBJ2-3
clone_size: .

cdr3_aa: CASSPTPTDYGYTF
cdr3_nt: TGTGCCAGCAGCCCGACCCCGACAGACTATGGCTACACCTTC
d_call: .
v_call: TRBV3-1/TRBV3-2
j_call: TRBJ1-2
clone_size: .

cdr3_aa: CASSRTVEAFF
cdr3_nt: TGTGCCAGCAGTCGGACAGTGGAAGCTTTCTTT
d_call: .
v_call: TRBV12-3/TRBV12-4
j_call: TRBJ1-1
clone_size: .

cdr3_aa: CASSKQGANEQFF
cdr3_nt: TGTGCCAGCAGCAAACAGGGGGCGAATGAGCAGTTCTTC
d_call: TRBD1
v_call: TRBV12-3/TRBV12-4
j_call: TRBJ2-1
clone_size: .

cdr3_aa: CASSYSMSRIPNYGYTF
cdr3_nt: TGTGCCAGCAGTTACTCGATGTCGCGGATACCCAACTATGGCTACACCTTC
d_call: .
v_call: TRBV6-2/TRBV6-3
j_call: TRBJ1-2
clone_size: .

cdr3_aa: CASSLRLSGNTIYF
cdr3_nt: TGTGCCAGCAGCTTGAGGCTCTCTGGAAACACCATATATTTT
d_call: .
v_call: TRBV7-2
j_call: TRBJ1-3
clone_size: .

cdr3_aa: CASSYGQGNQPQHF
cdr3_nt: TGTGCCAGCAGTTACGGGCAGGGGAATCAGCCCCAGCATTTT
d_call: .
v_call: TRBV6-5
j_call: TRBJ1-5
clone_size: .

cdr3_aa: CASGNYEQYF
cdr3_nt: TGTGCCAGCGGCAACTACGAGCAGTACTTC
d_call: .
v_call: TRBV5-8
j_call: TRBJ2-7
clone_size: once

cdr3_aa: CASSLAGTRTSYEQYF
cdr3_nt: TGTGCCAGCAGCTTGGCGGGGACTCGTACCTCCTACGAGCAGTACTTC
d_call: .
v_call: TRBV5-4
j_call: TRBJ2-7
clone_size: once

cdr3_aa: CASSLDRNEAFF
cdr3_nt: TGTGCCAGCAGCTTAGACAGGAATGAGGCTTTCTTT
d_call: .
v_call: TRBV7-2
j_call: TRBJ1-1
clone_size: .

cdr3_aa: CASGLSRTTYF
cdr3_nt: TGTGCTAGTGGTTTGTCGCGGACAACGTACTTC
d_call: .
v_call: TRBV12-5
j_call: TRBJ2-7
clone_size: .

cdr3_aa: CASAVAGTTYEQYF
cdr3_nt: TGTGCCAGCGCCGTAGCGGGGACCACCTACGAGCAGTACTTC
d_call: TRBD2
v_call: TRBV5-4
j_call: TRBJ2-7
clone_size: few

cdr3_aa: CASSLVGTANEKLFF
cdr3_nt: TGTGCCAGCAGTCTCGTGGGGACAGCTAATGAAAAACTGTTTTTT
d_call: TRBD1
v_call: TRBV5-6
j_call: TRBJ1-4
clone_size: .

cdr3_aa: CASSQDPGIDEKLFF
cdr3_nt: TGTGCCAGCAGCCAAGATCCGGGGATCGACGAAAAACTGTTTTTT
d_call: .
v_call: TRBV4-2
j_call: TRBJ1-4
clone_size: few

cdr3_aa: CASSQRPGLRLTPTDTQYF
cdr3_nt: TGTGCCAGCAGTCAACGACCGGGACTCCGACTGACACCCACAGATACGCAGTATTTT
d_call: .
v_call: TRBV6-2/TRBV6-3
j_call: TRBJ2-3
clone_size: .

cdr3_aa: CASSPGLAGTNEQFF
cdr3_nt: TGCGCCAGCAGCCCGGGACTAGCGGGGACTAATGAGCAGTTCTTC
d_call: TRBD2
v_call: TRBV4-3
j_call: TRBJ2-1
clone_size: .

cdr3_aa: CASSQLTGKYGEKLFF
cdr3_nt: TGCGCCAGCAGCCAATTGACAGGGAAGTATGGTGAAAAACTGTTTTTT
d_call: TRBD1
v_call: TRBV4-3
j_call: TRBJ1-4
clone_size: .

cdr3_aa: CASSFNQETQYF
cdr3_nt: TGTGCCAGCAGCTTCAACCAAGAGACCCAGTACTTC
d_call: .
v_call: TRBV7-2
j_call: TRBJ2-5
clone_size: .

cdr3_aa: CASSRGGSDTEAFF
cdr3_nt: TGTGCCAGCTCAAGGGGGGGTTCGGACACTGAAGCTTTCTTT
d_call: .
v_call: TRBV9
j_call: TRBJ1-1
clone_size: .

cdr3_aa: CATTSGGTDTQYF
cdr3_nt: TGTGCCACGACTAGCGGGGGCACAGATACGCAGTATTTT
d_call: TRBD2
v_call: TRBV6-5
j_call: TRBJ2-3
clone_size: .

cdr3_aa: CASSQLSNQETQYF
cdr3_nt: TGTGCCAGCAGCCAATTAAGCAACCAAGAGACCCAGTACTTC
d_call: .
v_call: TRBV4-2
j_call: TRBJ2-5
clone_size: .

cdr3_aa: CASSIGTGQNTEAFF
cdr3_nt: TGTGCCAGTAGTATTGGGACAGGACAGAACACTGAAGCTTTCTTT
d_call: TRBD1
v_call: TRBV19
j_call: TRBJ1-1
clone_size: once

cdr3_aa: CASGNRGRAGELFF
cdr3_nt: TGTGCCAGCGGCAACAGGGGTCGGGCCGGGGAGCTGTTTTTT
d_call: TRBD1
v_call: TRBV9
j_call: TRBJ2-2
clone_size: once

cdr3_aa: CASSLVSGDYNEQFF
cdr3_nt: TGTGCCAGCAGCTTAGTCAGCGGGGATTACAATGAGCAGTTCTTC
d_call: TRBD2
v_call: TRBV7-2
j_call: TRBJ2-1
clone_size: .

cdr3_aa: CSVTMAGNIYGYTF
cdr3_nt: TGCAGCGTTACTATGGCCGGGAACATCTATGGCTACACCTTC
d_call: .
v_call: TRBV29-1
j_call: TRBJ1-2
clone_size: once

cdr3_aa: CASSFLTGDKNTEAFF
cdr3_nt: TGTGCCAGCAGCTTCTTGACAGGGGATAAGAACACTGAAGCTTTCTTT
d_call: TRBD1
v_call: TRBV7-6
j_call: TRBJ1-1
clone_size: once